This T cell receptor beta chain was observed in a study of T cell changes during pregnancy in multiple sclerosis (dated by TCRdb to the late 2010s). Some background on the complete study: In women with multiple sclerosis, the researchers looked at how the T cell repertoire shifted as pregnancy progressed.

The library was prepared using the immunoSEQ multiplex PCR assay. Sourced from immuneACCESS, this table was stored by TCRdb with only in-frame sequences that have V and J called. A share of the clones is absent; for the studies checked, an unresolved V gene accounts for under half, and the remainder has no known explanation. In this sample the table shows 75,000 to 95,000 clones, approximately 92% of which occur a single time. Together, the top ten hold more than 2% of the sample. For this clone: The antigen it binds to is not known. Nothing much larger sits one base from this clone, and base qualities are not available.

The germline V gene provides CDR1 MNHEY and CDR2 SVGAGI. From the cysteine through the phenylalanine, the CDR3 covers 13 amino acids. Only the CDR3 portion is preserved as DNA: 39 bases, with reading frame beginning at the first base. The germline V end is reduced by 2 bases and the J end by 4 bases; junction bases left unmatched: 1. The rearrangement combines TRBV6-5 with TRBJ1-2; 7 of the junction bases match TRBD1. This sample comprised peripheral blood, obtained after pregnancy. This sequence was found in a female donor with multiple sclerosis, enrolled in a pregnancy study. This receptor carries the CDR3 CASSYAGGYGYTF. The sequenced DNA: TGTGCCAGCAGTTACGCAGGGGGCTATGGCTACACCTTC.